What follows are 20 T cell receptor beta chains derived from one specimen sequenced in a study of blood T cell repertoires in COVID-19. The table came from immunoSEQ multiplex PCR; TCRdb's copy has only in-frame clones and leaves some out. The sample records around 470,000 clones, less than 95% being singletons. Sequenced material: PBMCs or T cells enriched from blood (not recorded which). The receptor set was obtained from a man aged 18 to 30 who had recovered from COVID-19.

V usage is TRBV7-7 and J usage is TRBJ2-7, with 7 bases that match TRBD1. Unmatched junction bases numbered 7, after V lost 1 base and J lost 7 bases. Germline values: CDR1 SSHAT, CDR2 FNYEAQ (reference sequence). The CDR3 runs to 14 residues. CDR3 amino acids: CASSLEQGTGEQYF. CDR3 in DNA: TGTGCCAGCAGCTTAGAACAGGGGACGGGAGAGCAGTACTTC.

The rearrangement uses TRBV11-2 and TRBJ1-5; no definite D call. V lost 3 bases and J 4 bases, leaving 10 bases between the germline ends. The CDR3 is made up of 14 amino acids. Germline V gene data show CDR1 as SGHAT and CDR2 as FQNNGV. This CDR3 is CASSLGPRNQPQHF. The CDR3 DNA reads TGTGCCAGCAGCTTGGGCCCCAGGAATCAGCCCCAGCATTTT.

The sample holds many counts of this clone. This chain uses TRBV3-1 (or the pseudogene TRBV3-2) with TRBJ1-2; no reliable D call. The V gene's germline CDR1 is LGHDT and CDR2 YNNKEL (reference sequence). V was shortened by 0 bases and J by 8 bases, with 10 bases between the two germline ends. The CDR3 runs to 13 residues. The CDR3 DNA sequence: TGTGCCAGCAGCCAAGAGGAGGACGGGGGCTACACCTTC. Its translation: CASSQEEDGGYTF.

The chain combines TRBV7-9 with TRBJ2-2, with 9 bases fitting TRBD2. The J segment lost 7 bases and the V segment lost 5 bases, leaving 17 bases of the junction unmatched. The germline gives CDR1 SEHNR, CDR2 FQNEAQ (reference sequence). CDR3 length equals 18 residues. CDR3 DNA sequence: TGTGCCAGCAGCGCCCGCGGGACTAGCAAAGACAGGAACGGGGAGCTGTTTTTT. Translated: CASSARGTSKDRNGELFF.

The CDR3 bases are TGTGCCAGCAGCGTAGAAGGGGACACTGAAGCTTTCTTT. Its protein is CASSVEGDTEAFF. J is TRBJ1-1 and V is TRBV9, with a possible D match to TRBD1 (5 bases). Trimming removed 0 bases from V and 3 bases from J, with 6 bases in between. Germline assignment: CDR1 SGDLS and CDR2 YYNGEE. The CDR3 loop spans 13 amino acids.

The CDR3: CASSLRVQTGTGNTIYF. CDR3 in DNA: TGTGCCAGCAGCTTACGAGTTCAGACAGGGACTGGAAACACCATATATTTT. This sequence joins TRBV7-2 and TRBJ1-3; the match to TRBD1 covers 7 bases. CDR1 and CDR2 (germline): SGHTA, FQGNSA. J lost 2 bases, V lost 2 bases, and 9 bases had no gene match. The CDR3 runs to 17 residues.

This clone was seen just once. This chain links TRBV19 with TRBJ1-5; D is perhaps TRBD1 (5 bases). Germline V CDR1 and CDR2: LNHDA, SQIVND (reference sequence). The V and J ends lost 1 base and 3 bases respectively, with 10 bases between them. The CDR3 contains 15 residues. The CDR3 is CASSIGREDNQPQHF. As DNA, the CDR3 is TGTGCCAGTAGTATAGGCAGGGAGGACAATCAGCCCCAGCATTTT.

The J gene is TRBJ1-2, the V gene TRBV29-1, with 8 nucleotides matching TRBD1. Germline CDR1 is SQVTM and CDR2 is ANQGSEA. CDR3 length equals 12 residues. The ends lost 6 bases at V and 3 bases at J; junction bases unmatched: 3. The CDR3 DNA reads TGCAGCGTCCAGGGGGCGGACTATGGCTACACCTTC. Translated, it gives CSVQGADYGYTF. Full variable domain (outside the CDR3, taken from reference TRBV29-1 and TRBJ1-2): SAVISQKPSRDICQRGTSLTIQCQVDSQVTMMFWYRQQPGQSLTLIATANQGSEATYESGFVIDKFPISRPNLTFSTLTVSNMSPEDSSIYLCSVQGADYGYTFGSGTRLTVV.

CDR3 DNA sequence: TGTGCCAGCAGCCAAAGCAACGGGAGAGCTACGCAGTATTTT. Protein: CASSQSNGRATQYF. This sequence joins TRBV3-1 (or the pseudogene TRBV3-2) and TRBJ2-3; TRBD2 might be the D (6 bases). The CDR3 covers 14 residues. Per germline, CDR1 LGHDT and CDR2 YNNKEL (reference sequence). Trimming removed 2 bases at V and 8 bases at J, with 14 bases between.

In nucleotides, the CDR3 is TGTGCCAGCAGCCAAGAGGGAGAGGATAAGGGGGCTCCTAACTATGGCTACACCTTC. This sequence encodes CASSQEGEDKGAPNYGYTF. The V gene is TRBV14, the J gene TRBJ1-2; 7 nucleotides line up with TRBD1. V was pared by 0 bases and J by 0 bases, with 13 bases of the junction left unmatched. The CDR3 consists of 19 residues. CDR1 SGHDN and CDR2 FVKESK come from the germline V gene.

The V gene is TRBV25-1, the J gene TRBJ1-2; D not certain. The CDR3 covers 12 residues. Germline CDR1 MGHDK, CDR2 SYGVNS. Trimming took off 3 bases at V and 5 bases at J, with 7 bases between the two ends. The CDR3 loop reads CASSDFRYGYTF. CDR3 sequence (DNA): TGTGCCAGCAGTGATTTCAGATATGGCTACACCTTC.

The CDR3 loop reads CASSPPGSSPLHF. The CDR3, as DNA: TGTGCCAGCTCACCTCCCGGGAGTTCACCCCTCCACTTT. J is TRBJ1-6 and V is TRBV18; D gene unclear. The V gene's germline CDR1 is KGHSH and CDR2 LQKENI. This CDR3 region has 13 residues. Trimming pared 3 bases from V and 9 bases from J, leaving 9 bases between.

The chain is built from TRBV10-3 and TRBJ1-2; tentatively, D is TRBD1 (5 bases). The CDR3 has 15 amino acids. V lost 1 base to trimming and J lost 8 bases, with 17 bases between them. Germline V gene data show CDR1 as ENHRY and CDR2 as SYGVKD. CDR3 DNA: TGTGCCATCAGTGAGTTACAGGATTATGCGAAGGGCTACACCTTC. Translation gives CAISELQDYAKGYTF.

The chain uses TRBV6-6 and TRBJ1-1, with D unresolved. This CDR3 region has 14 residues. Germline V gives CDR1 MNHNY, CDR2 SVGAGI (reference sequence). Trimming removed 8 bases at V and 5 bases at J, with 18 bases between. For the CDR3, the DNA is TGTGCCAGCTCCAAACGAGGGAGAGAGACTGAAGCTTTCTTT. Encoded protein: CASSKRGRETEAFF.

This sequence joins TRBV18 and TRBJ2-5; 7 bases are a match to TRBD1. Looked up from germline, CDR1 is KGHSH and CDR2 is LQKENI. The CDR3 length is 14 residues. After removal of 11 bases from V and 3 bases from J, the junction contained 12 bases not matched to a gene. The CDR3 DNA reads TGTGCCGCAAGCCGGGACAGAAATGAAGAGACCCAGTACTTC. This translates into CAASRDRNEETQYF.

This chain uses TRBV19 with TRBJ2-6, with D possibly TRBD1 on 5 matching bases. V was pared by 5 bases and J by 2 bases, with 22 bases between. The CDR3 is made up of 19 amino acids. Looked up from germline, CDR1 is LNHDA and CDR2 is SQIVND (reference sequence). CDR3 region: CASSARTLTRVAGANVLTF. The CDR3 coding sequence is TGTGCCAGTAGTGCCCGAACCCTCACCAGGGTCGCTGGGGCCAACGTCCTGACTTTC.

The CDR3 protein is CASSQQPGQGNYGYTF. The CDR3 DNA reads as TGTGCCAGCAGCCAACAGCCGGGACAGGGTAACTATGGCTACACCTTC. The chain links TRBV14 to TRBJ1-2, with 9 positions matching TRBD1. Trimming took 2 bases from V and 1 from J; bases not matched to a gene: 5. The CDR3 is 16 amino acids. Germline CDR1 and CDR2: SGHDN and FVKESK.

The chain recombines TRBV29-1 with TRBJ2-1; the match to TRBD1 covers 8 bases. Germline CDR1 and CDR2: SQVTM and ANQGSEA. The CDR3 spans 13 residues. V was pared by 6 bases and J by 3 bases, with 4 bases of the junction left unmatched. CDR3: CSVVQGDYNEQFF. CDR3 nucleotides: TGCAGCGTGGTACAGGGGGACTACAATGAGCAGTTCTTC.

V is TRBV5-6 and J is TRBJ1-3; no firm D call. This CDR3 has 14 residues. V was shortened by 4 bases and J by 4 bases, with 12 bases between the two germline ends. Germline V gene sequence: CDR1 SGHDT, CDR2 YYEEEE. The CDR3 DNA sequence: TGTGCCAGCAGCCCCAACGGAGGGGGAAACACCATATATTTT. Its translation: CASSPNGGGNTIYF.

The V and J genes are TRBV5-4 and TRBJ2-5; no clear D. CDR1 is SGHNT, CDR2 YYREEE, per germline (reference sequence). V was trimmed by 2 bases and J by 3 bases, leaving 8 bases between them. This CDR3 has 13 residues. CDR3 loop: CASSFLTEETQYF. The DNA of the CDR3 is TGTGCCAGCAGCTTCCTGACTGAAGAGACCCAGTACTTC. Full variable domain (outside the CDR3, taken from reference TRBV5-4 and TRBJ2-5): ETGVTQSPTHLIKTRGQQVTLRCSSQSGHNTVSWYQQALGQGPQFIFQYYREEENGRGNFPPRFSGLQFPNYSSELNVNALELDDSALYLCASSFLTEETQYFGPGTRLLVL.